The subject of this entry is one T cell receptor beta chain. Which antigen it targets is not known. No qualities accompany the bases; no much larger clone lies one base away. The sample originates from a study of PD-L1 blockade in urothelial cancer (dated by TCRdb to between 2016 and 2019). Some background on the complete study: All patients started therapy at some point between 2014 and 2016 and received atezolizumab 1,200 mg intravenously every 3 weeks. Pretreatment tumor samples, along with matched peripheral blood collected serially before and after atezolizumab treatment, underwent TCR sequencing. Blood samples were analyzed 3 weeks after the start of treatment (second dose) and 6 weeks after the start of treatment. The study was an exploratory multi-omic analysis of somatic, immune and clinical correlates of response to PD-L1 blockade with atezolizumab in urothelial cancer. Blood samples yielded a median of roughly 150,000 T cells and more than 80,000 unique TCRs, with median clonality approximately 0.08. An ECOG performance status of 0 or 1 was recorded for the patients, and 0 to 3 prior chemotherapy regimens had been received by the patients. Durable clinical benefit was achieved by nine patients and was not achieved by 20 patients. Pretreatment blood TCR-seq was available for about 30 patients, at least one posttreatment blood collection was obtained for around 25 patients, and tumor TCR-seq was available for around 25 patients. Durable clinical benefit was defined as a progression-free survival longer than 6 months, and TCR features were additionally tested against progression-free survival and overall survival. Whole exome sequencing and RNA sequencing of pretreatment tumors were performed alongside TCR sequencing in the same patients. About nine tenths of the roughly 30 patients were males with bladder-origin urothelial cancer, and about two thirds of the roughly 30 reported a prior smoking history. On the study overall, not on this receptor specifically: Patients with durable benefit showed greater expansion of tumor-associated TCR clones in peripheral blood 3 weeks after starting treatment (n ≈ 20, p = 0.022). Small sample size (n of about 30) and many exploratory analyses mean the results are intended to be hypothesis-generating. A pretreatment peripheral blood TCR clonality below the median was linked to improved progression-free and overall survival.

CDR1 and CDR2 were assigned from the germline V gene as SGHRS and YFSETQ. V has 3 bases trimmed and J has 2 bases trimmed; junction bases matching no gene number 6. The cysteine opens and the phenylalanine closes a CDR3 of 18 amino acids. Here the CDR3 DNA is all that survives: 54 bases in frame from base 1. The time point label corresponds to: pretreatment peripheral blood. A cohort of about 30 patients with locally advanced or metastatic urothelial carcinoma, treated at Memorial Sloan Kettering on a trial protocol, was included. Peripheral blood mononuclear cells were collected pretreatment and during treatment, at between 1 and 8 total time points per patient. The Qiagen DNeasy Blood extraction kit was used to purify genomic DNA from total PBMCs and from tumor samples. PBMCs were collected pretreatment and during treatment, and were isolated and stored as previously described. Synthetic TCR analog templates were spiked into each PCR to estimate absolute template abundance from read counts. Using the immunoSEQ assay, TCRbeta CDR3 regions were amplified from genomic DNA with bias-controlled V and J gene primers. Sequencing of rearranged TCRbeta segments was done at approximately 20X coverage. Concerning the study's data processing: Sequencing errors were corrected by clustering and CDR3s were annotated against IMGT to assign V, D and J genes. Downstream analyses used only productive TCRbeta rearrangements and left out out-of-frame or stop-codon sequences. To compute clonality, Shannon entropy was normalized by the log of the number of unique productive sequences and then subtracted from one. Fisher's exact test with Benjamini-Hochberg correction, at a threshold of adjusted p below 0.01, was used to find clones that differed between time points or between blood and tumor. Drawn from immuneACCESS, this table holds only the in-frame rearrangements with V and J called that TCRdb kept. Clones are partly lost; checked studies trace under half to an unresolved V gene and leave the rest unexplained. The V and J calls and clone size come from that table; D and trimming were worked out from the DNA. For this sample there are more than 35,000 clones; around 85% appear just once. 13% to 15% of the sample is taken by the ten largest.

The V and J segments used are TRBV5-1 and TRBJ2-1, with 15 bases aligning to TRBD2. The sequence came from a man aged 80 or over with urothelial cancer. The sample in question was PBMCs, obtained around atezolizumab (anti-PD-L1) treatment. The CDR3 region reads CASSSFWTSGRAYNEQFF. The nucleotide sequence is TGCGCCAGCAGCTCATTTTGGACTAGCGGGAGGGCCTACAATGAGCAGTTCTTC.